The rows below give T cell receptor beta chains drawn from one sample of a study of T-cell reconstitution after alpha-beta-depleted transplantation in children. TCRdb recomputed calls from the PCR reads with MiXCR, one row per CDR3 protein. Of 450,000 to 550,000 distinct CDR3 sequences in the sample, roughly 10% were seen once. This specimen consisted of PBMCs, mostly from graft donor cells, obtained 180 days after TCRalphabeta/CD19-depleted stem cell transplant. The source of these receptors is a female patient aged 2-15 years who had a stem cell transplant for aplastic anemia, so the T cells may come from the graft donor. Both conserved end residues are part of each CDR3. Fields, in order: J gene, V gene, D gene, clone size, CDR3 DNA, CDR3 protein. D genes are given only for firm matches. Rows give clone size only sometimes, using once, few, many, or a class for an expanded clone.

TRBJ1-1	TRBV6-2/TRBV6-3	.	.	TGTGCCAGCAGTTACTCCTACTTAATGAACACTGAAGCTTTCTTT	CASSYSYLMNTEAFF
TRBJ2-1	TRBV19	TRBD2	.	TGTGCCAGTAGTATCGGGGCTAGCGGTTACAATGAGCAGTTCTTC	CASSIGASGYNEQFF
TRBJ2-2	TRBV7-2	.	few	TGTGCCAGCAGCTTAGTGGCAGAACTGAACACCGGGGAGCTGTTTTTT	CASSLVAELNTGELFF
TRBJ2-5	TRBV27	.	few	TGTGCCAGCAGTTACTCCAACCGGTACCAAGAGACCCAGTACTTC	CASSYSNRYQETQYF
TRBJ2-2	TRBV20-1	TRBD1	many	TGCAGTGCTAGTGACAGGGTGGCCGGGGAGCTGTTTTTT	CSASDRVAGELFF
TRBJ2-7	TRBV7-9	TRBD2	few	TGTGCCAGCAGCTTAGGACTAGCGGGCGTGAGCTACGAGCAGTACTTC	CASSLGLAGVSYEQYF
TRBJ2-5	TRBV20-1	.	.	TGCAGTGTCATACTGGGTAGGGCCCGGGGGATTCGGGAGACCCAGTACTTC	CSVILGRARGIRETQYF
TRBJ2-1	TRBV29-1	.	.	TGCAGCCCCAACAGTCGGGCAGGGCCCCAATTTCATGAGCAGTTCTTC	CSPNSRAGPQFHEQFF
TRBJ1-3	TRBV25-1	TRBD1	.	TGTGCCAGCAGTGGATTGGGGACAGGGACGTCCGGAAACACCATATATTTT	CASSGLGTGTSGNTIYF
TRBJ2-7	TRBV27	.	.	TGTGCCAGCAGTTCGGGGGCGGGCGGGATCTCCTACGAGCAGTACTTC	CASSSGAGGISYEQYF
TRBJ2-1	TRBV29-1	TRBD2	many	TGCAGCGTTGAAGATATAGCGGGAGGAAGAAATGAGCAGTTCTTC	CSVEDIAGGRNEQFF
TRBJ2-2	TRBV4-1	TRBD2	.	TGCGCCAGCAGCCAAGACTACCTAGCCGGGGGGACCGGGGAGCTGTTTTTT	CASSQDYLAGGTGELFF
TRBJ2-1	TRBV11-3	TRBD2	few	TGTGCCTCCGTACGGGAGGGATCAAGGGTGGTAAATGAGCAGTTCTTC	CASVREGSRVVNEQFF
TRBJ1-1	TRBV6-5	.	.	TGTGCCAGCAGTTGCGATCCCATGATGGTGCACACTGAAGCTTTCTTT	CASSCDPMMVHTEAFF
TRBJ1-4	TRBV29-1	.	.	TGCAGCGTTGCGGCAGACCCAACTAATGAAAAACTGTTTTTT	CSVAADPTNEKLFF